This entry lists 18 T cell receptor beta chains sequenced from one sample in a study of shared clonotypes between healthy human individuals. Profiled with immunoSEQ multiplex PCR; TCRdb holds only in-frame clones, not every one. The table shows around 1.9 million clones, with 80% to 95% occurring only once. Naive-designated CD8 cells lacked CD45RO, were positively enriched for CCR7, and omitted terminally differentiated effector memory CD45RA+ cells. Sequencing was performed on naive CD8+ T cells from PBMCs. These receptors were taken from a man between 18 and 35 years old in good health. Some clones in this sample may be carry-over from other donors' samples.

On this clone: Other DNA sequences from this sample encode an identical CDR3 as well. This rearrangement joins TRBV7-6 to TRBJ2-7, with D perhaps being TRBD1 or TRBD2 (5 bases each). Germline lookup yields CDR1 SGHVS and CDR2 FNYEAQ. Trimming stripped 0 bases from V and 0 bases from J, with 6 bases between. The CDR3 sequence is 14 residues long. The CDR3 reads CASSLAGPSYEQYF. In nucleotides, the CDR3 is TGTGCCAGCAGCTTAGCGGGACCCTCCTACGAGCAGTACTTC.

V gene TRBV28 combines with J gene TRBJ1-3; D not resolved. The CDR3 covers 14 residues. V was cut by 3 bases and J by 2 bases, with 8 bases left in between. Germline assignment: CDR1 MDHEN and CDR2 SYDVKM. CDR3 sequence: CASSFQAAGNTIYF. The CDR3 region has the DNA TGTGCCAGCAGTTTTCAAGCGGCTGGAAACACCATATATTTT.

The chain has TRBV14 and TRBJ2-3; 9 positions match TRBD1. The CDR3 sequence is 14 residues long. Trimming cost V 4 bases and J 6 bases; bases outside gene matches: 5. Germline V gene sequence: CDR1 SGHDN, CDR2 FVKESK. CDR3 bases: TGTGCCAGCAGCCCGACAGGGGGGTACGATACGCAGTATTTT. This gives the protein CASSPTGGYDTQYF.

J is TRBJ2-7 and V is TRBV28, with 9 nucleotides matching TRBD2. CDR3 length: 15 residues. J was trimmed by 2 bases and V by 10 bases; bases with no gene match: 12. Germline CDR1 reads MDHEN; CDR2 reads SYDVKM. The CDR3 spells CAIAEGLAGPYEQYF. DNA of the CDR3: TGTGCCATCGCCGAGGGGCTAGCGGGACCCTACGAGCAGTACTTC.

The chain joins TRBV15 to TRBJ2-7; D is undetermined. The germline gives CDR1 LNHNV, CDR2 YYDKDF (reference sequence). V lost 5 bases, J lost 6 bases, and 23 bases lay in between. The CDR3 covers 16 residues. The chain's CDR3 is CATSAEIGVGLGEQYF. CDR3 nucleotides: TGTGCCACCAGCGCAGAGATTGGTGTCGGGCTCGGCGAGCAGTACTTC.

The rearrangement uses TRBV5-4 and TRBJ1-1, with D perhaps matching TRBD1 (6 bases). The germline V gene has CDR1 SGHNT and CDR2 YYREEE (reference sequence). With 9 bases removed from V and 6 bases from J, the gap between germline ends came to 21 bases. The CDR3 has 14 amino acids. The CDR3 DNA is TGTGCCACAGGAGGGGCGGGGGCGAGCGCTGAAGCTTTCTTT. This encodes CATGGAGASAEAFF.

This chain links TRBV4-1 with TRBJ1-5, with D tentatively TRBD1 (5 bases). V was shortened by 1 base and J by 2 bases, with 15 bases between the two germline ends. Germline values: CDR1 MGHRA, CDR2 YSYEKL. The CDR3 runs to 17 residues. CDR3 loop: CASSQVGGISGNQPQHF. CDR3 DNA sequence: TGCGCCAGCAGCCAAGTGGGGGGGATTAGTGGCAATCAGCCCCAGCATTTT.

J is TRBJ1-2 and V is TRBV29-1, with a possible D match to TRBD1 (5 bases). The CDR3 spans 11 residues. Between the trimmed V and J ends, which lost 7 bases and 3 bases, there was a span of 9 bases. Germline-derived CDR1 and CDR2 are SQVTM and ANQGSEA. The CDR3 region has the DNA TGCAGCGAACAGGACGACTATGGCTACACCTTC. Protein product: CSEQDDYGYTF.

With regard to this clone: This sample includes further DNA sequences coding for the same CDR3. The CDR3 loop is CASSLRGLNTEAFF. The CDR3 DNA is TGTGCCAGTAGCCTAAGAGGGTTGAACACTGAAGCTTTCTTT. J is TRBJ1-1 and V is TRBV19; D uncertain. The CDR3 has 14 residues. Germline CDR1 reads LNHDA; CDR2 reads SQIVND (reference sequence). The V end was cut by 6 bases, the J end by 0 bases, with 11 bases between.

This chain links TRBV7-9 with TRBJ2-5; 9 bases are shared with TRBD1. Germline CDR1 reads SEHNR; CDR2 reads FQNEAQ (reference sequence). This CDR3 spans 16 amino acids. V was clipped by 5 bases and J by 4 bases; unmatched bases: 11. The CDR3 nucleotides are TGTGCCAGCAGCGCCCCCCGGGACAGGGTACGAGAGACCCAGTACTTC. Translating it yields CASSAPRDRVRETQYF. Filled out from reference TRBV7-9 and TRBJ2-5, the complete variable domain reads DTGVSQNPRHKITKRGQNVTFRCDPISEHNRLYWYRQTLGQGPEFLTYFQNEAQLEKSRLLSDRFSAERPKGSFSTLEIQRTEQGDSAMYLCASSAPRDRVRETQYFGPGTRLLVL.

The genes are TRBV9 and TRBJ2-4, with a weak D call TRBD1 (6 bases). The CDR3 runs to 16 residues. CDR1 is SGDLS and CDR2 is YYNGEE in the germline V gene. The V end lost 0 bases, the J end lost 6 bases, and 16 bases lay between the germline ends. This CDR3 is CASSVEGEGVLNIQYF. In nucleotides, the CDR3 is TGTGCCAGCAGCGTAGAGGGGGAAGGAGTGTTAAACATTCAGTACTTC.

The V and J genes are TRBV28 and TRBJ2-6; 8 nucleotides align to TRBD1. Trimming removed 7 bases from V and 3 bases from J; junction bases left unmatched: 8. CDR1 MDHEN and CDR2 SYDVKM come from the germline V gene. This CDR3 comprises 16 residues. As DNA, the CDR3 is TGTGCCAGCACCAAACGACAGGGGCTTGGGGCCAACGTCCTGACTTTC. Protein sequence: CASTKRQGLGANVLTF.

DNA for the CDR3: TGTGCCAGCAGTGTTTCGACAGGATTAGGCTATGGCTACACCTTC. Encoded protein: CASSVSTGLGYGYTF. This chain uses TRBV9 with TRBJ1-2, with D possibly being TRBD1 (6 bases). The V and J ends lost 5 bases and 4 bases respectively, with 18 bases between them. The CDR3 loop spans 15 amino acids. The germline CDR1 and CDR2 sequences are SGDLS and YYNGEE.

This clone was seen once. CDR3 coding DNA: TGTGCCAGCACATGGACTAGCGGGACCTACGAGCAGTACTTC. It codes for CASTWTSGTYEQYF. The V call is TRBV7-2, the J call TRBJ2-7, with 12 bases aligning to TRBD2. Germline values: CDR1 SGHTA, CDR2 FQGNSA. This CDR3 has 14 amino acids. V lost 7 bases and J lost 2; bases outside the gene matches: 3.

V is TRBV9 and J is TRBJ2-7; 12 nucleotides align to TRBD2. Germline-derived CDR1 and CDR2 are SGDLS and YYNGEE. This CDR3 comprises 16 residues. V gave up 3 bases and J gave up 2 bases; unmatched junction bases: 6. In DNA form, the CDR3 reads TGTGCCAGCAGCGATGGCCTAGCGGGAGGGCCCTACGAGCAGTACTTC. Protein sequence: CASSDGLAGGPYEQYF.

The V gene is TRBV2, the J gene TRBJ1-2; D unclear. V was trimmed by 3 bases and J by 4 bases, leaving 15 bases between them. CDR1 is SNHLY, CDR2 FYNNEI, per germline. The CDR3 runs 15 residues. The CDR3 protein is CASSEANSWGYGYTF. The CDR3, as DNA: TGTGCCAGCAGTGAGGCTAATTCATGGGGCTATGGCTACACCTTC.

V gene TRBV28 combines with J gene TRBJ1-2, with D maybe TRBD1 (5 bases). The CDR3 consists of 16 residues. CDR1 and CDR2 from the germline V gene are MDHEN and SYDVKM. V dropped 3 bases and J dropped 2 bases, with 16 bases sitting between them. This chain's CDR3 is CASSLPLTAVNYGYTF. In DNA, the CDR3 is TGTGCCAGCAGTTTGCCTCTGACAGCTGTCAACTATGGCTACACCTTC.

This clone appeared a few times. The V gene is TRBV28, the J gene TRBJ2-1; D could derive from TRBD1 or TRBD2 (5 bases each). Trimming cost V 3 bases and J 4 bases, with 22 bases left between them. The V gene's germline CDR1 is MDHEN and CDR2 SYDVKM. This CDR3 has 18 amino acids. CDR3 nucleotides: TGTGCCAGCAGTTTTTCTGTTACTCTCTTTGGGGGTTACAATGAGCAGTTCTTC. Protein product: CASSFSVTLFGGYNEQFF.